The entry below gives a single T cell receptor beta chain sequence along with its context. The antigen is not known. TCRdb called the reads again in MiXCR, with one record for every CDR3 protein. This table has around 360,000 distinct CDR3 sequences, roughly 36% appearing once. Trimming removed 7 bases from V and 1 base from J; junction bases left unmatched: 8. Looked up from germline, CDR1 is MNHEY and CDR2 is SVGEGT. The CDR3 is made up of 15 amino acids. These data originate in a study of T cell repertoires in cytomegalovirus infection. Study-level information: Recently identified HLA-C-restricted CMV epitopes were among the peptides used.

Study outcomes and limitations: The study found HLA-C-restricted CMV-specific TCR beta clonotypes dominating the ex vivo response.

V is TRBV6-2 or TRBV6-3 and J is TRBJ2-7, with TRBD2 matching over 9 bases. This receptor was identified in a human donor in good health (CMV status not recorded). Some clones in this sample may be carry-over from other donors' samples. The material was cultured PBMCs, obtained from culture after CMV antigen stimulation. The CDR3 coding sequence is TGTGCCAGCATGAGGTCTAGCGGGGATTCCTACGAGCAGTACTTC. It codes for CASMRSSGDSYEQYF.